Below, 25 T cell receptor beta chains from the same sample are listed, as sequenced in a study of blood T cell repertoires in COVID-19. TCRdb's table, derived via immunoSEQ multiplex PCR, lists solely in-frame clones and lacks some. The table lists some 300,000 clones, 75% to 90% of them singletons. Specimen: peripheral blood. The receptors here all came from a woman in her 70s with COVID-19, enrolled during active disease.

There are many counts of this clone. The chain is built from TRBV5-1 and TRBJ1-2; 8 nucleotides match TRBD1. The CDR3 length is 14 residues. Per germline, CDR1 SGHRS and CDR2 YFSETQ. V gave up 0 bases and J gave up 11 bases; unmatched junction bases: 9. CDR3: CASSLARDRGRYTF. DNA of the CDR3: TGCGCCAGCAGCTTGGCCCGCGACAGGGGCCGGTACACCTTC.

This chain connects TRBV24-1 to TRBJ1-2; a possible D gene is TRBD1 (5 bases). Germline V CDR1 and CDR2: KGHDR, SFDVKD. The CDR3 is 16 amino acids. V lost 4 bases and J lost 2, with 16 bases in between. The CDR3 DNA follows: TGTGCCACCAGTGACTTGCAAGCAGGACAAAACTATGGCTACACCTTC. Its protein is CATSDLQAGQNYGYTF.

This sequence joins TRBV7-6 and TRBJ2-5, with 9 bases fitting TRBD1. Germline-derived CDR1 and CDR2 are SGHVS and FNYEAQ. Trimming took 7 bases from V and 5 from J; bases not matched to a gene: 11. The CDR3 has 15 residues. The CDR3 nucleotides are TGTGCCAGCATGCTAACGGGACAGGGAGGCGAGACCCAGTACTTC. Protein: CASMLTGQGGETQYF.

The J gene is TRBJ1-6, the V gene TRBV12-5, with 12 nucleotides matching TRBD1. V dropped 6 bases and J dropped 8; count of bases not matched to a gene: 5. The CDR3 consists of 15 residues. Germline CDR1 LGHNT, CDR2 FRNRAP. The CDR3: CASGLGQGADSPLHF. CDR3 bases: TGTGCTAGTGGCCTGGGACAGGGGGCGGATTCACCCCTCCACTTT.

The CDR3 loop reads CASNLEGLALGTQYF. CDR3 in DNA: TGTGCCAGCAATCTTGAGGGACTAGCTCTTGGTACGCAGTATTTT. The V gene is TRBV7-2, the J gene TRBJ2-3; 9 bases are shared with TRBD2. With 7 bases clipped from V and 8 bases from J, the junction kept 13 bases outside the gene matches. CDR3 length: 15 residues. CDR1 is SGHTA and CDR2 is FQGNSA in the germline V gene.

The rearrangement uses TRBV5-3 and TRBJ1-1; TRBD1 aligns across 9 bases. TRBV5-3 is annotated as an ORF whose role is uncertain. This CDR3 is 15 amino acids long. J gave up 1 base and V 4 bases, and 5 bases lay outside the gene matches. The CDR3 is CARSLRDRENTEAFF. DNA of the CDR3: TGTGCCAGAAGCCTTCGGGACAGGGAGAACACTGAAGCTTTCTTT.

The chain combines TRBV4-1 with TRBJ2-5; 9 bases line up with TRBD2. Germline V CDR1 and CDR2: MGHRA, YSYEKL. V trimming: 2 bases; J trimming: 2 bases; junction bases outside the gene matches: 6. This CDR3 contains 16 residues. Here the CDR3 reads CASSQKPSGDQETQYF. In DNA, the CDR3 is TGCGCCAGCAGCCAAAAGCCTAGCGGGGATCAAGAGACCCAGTACTTC.

V and J are TRBV7-8 and TRBJ1-1; 7 bases match TRBD1. The junction had 10 bases not matched to a gene; V was cut back by 2 bases and J by 7 bases. In germline, CDR1 is SGHVS, CDR2 FQNEAQ. The CDR3 consists of 15 residues. In DNA form, the CDR3 reads TGTGCCAGCAGCTTATCTAGGGGCAGGGACAGTGAAGCTTTCTTT. Encoded protein: CASSLSRGRDSEAFF.

This clone was seen more than once but under ten times. CDR3: CATSDSRVVTF. In nucleotides, the CDR3 is TGTGCCACCAGTGATTCCAGGGTGGTAACCTTC. The V gene is TRBV24-1, the J gene TRBJ1-2; the D gene is possibly TRBD1 (5 bases). Germline V CDR1 and CDR2: KGHDR, SFDVKD. Trimming shortened V by 2 bases and J by 14 bases, and 11 bases separated the two germline ends. The CDR3 runs to 11 residues.

This chain joins TRBV5-1 and TRBJ2-3; 11 bases map to TRBD1. This CDR3 has 15 residues. The ends lost 0 bases at V and 4 bases at J; junction bases unmatched: 1. Germline-derived CDR1 and CDR2 are SGHRS and YFSETQ. Written as DNA, the CDR3 is TGCGCCAGCAGCTTGGTGGGACAGGGGGCAGATACGCAGTATTTT. Translating gives CASSLVGQGADTQYF.

This chain connects TRBV6-5 to TRBJ2-4; TRBD1 aligns across 10 bases. The CDR3 contains 15 residues. The V segment lost 6 bases and the J segment 3 bases; nucleotides outside the gene matches: 5. Germline lookup yields CDR1 MNHEY and CDR2 SVGAGI. The CDR3 DNA reads as TGTGCCAGCAGGGACAGGGGGATTGACAAAAACATTCAGTACTTC. Translation: CASRDRGIDKNIQYF.

To note about this clone: The same CDR3 can be traced to other DNA sequences in this sample. V gene TRBV5-1 combines with J gene TRBJ2-7; TRBD1 might be the D (5 bases). Germline values: CDR1 SGHRS, CDR2 YFSETQ. Trimming stripped 4 bases from V and 4 bases from J, with 9 bases between. This CDR3 has 12 amino acids. The CDR3 here is CASSPDSYEQYF. For the CDR3, the DNA is TGCGCCAGCAGCCCTGACAGTTACGAGCAGTACTTC.

CDR3 nucleotides: TGTGCCAGCAGTCCCGACAGGTACGAGCAGTACTTC. It is translated as CASSPDRYEQYF. The V gene is TRBV2, the J gene TRBJ2-7, with a tentative D call TRBD1 (6 bases). V was clipped by 5 bases and J by 4 bases, with 9 bases between them. Germline CDR1 reads SNHLY; CDR2 reads FYNNEI. This CDR3 has 12 amino acids.

This clone occurred a few times. V gene TRBV5-4 combines with J gene TRBJ2-3, with 7 positions matching TRBD2. The CDR3 is 15 amino acids. CDR1 is SGHNT and CDR2 is YYREEE in the germline V gene (reference sequence). V was pared by 1 base and J by 2 bases, with 4 bases of the junction left unmatched. The CDR3 DNA reads as TGTGCCAGCAGCTTGAGACTAGCCGACACAGATACGCAGTATTTT. This gives the protein CASSLRLADTDTQYF.

This CDR3 reads CATSDPRPGQGASGANVLTF. The CDR3 DNA sequence: TGTGCCACCAGTGATCCACGGCCGGGACAGGGGGCCTCTGGGGCCAACGTCCTGACTTTC. The chain links TRBV24-1 to TRBJ2-6, with TRBD1 identical over 12 bases. CDR1 KGHDR and CDR2 SFDVKD come from the germline V gene. The V gene end was trimmed by 3 bases and the J gene end by 0 bases; junction bases not matched to a gene: 8. The CDR3 runs 20 residues.

The chain links TRBV5-6 to TRBJ2-5, with 8 bases aligning to TRBD1. Germline assignment: CDR1 SGHDT and CDR2 YYEEEE. This CDR3 has 13 residues. With 4 bases clipped from V and 5 bases from J, the junction kept 4 bases outside the gene matches. DNA of the CDR3: TGTGCCAGCAGCCGACAGGGGATGGAGACCCAGTACTTC. It is translated as CASSRQGMETQYF.

J is TRBJ2-3 and V is TRBV6-2 or TRBV6-3, with TRBD2 matching over 8 bases. Per the germline V gene, CDR1 is MNHEY and CDR2 is SVGEGT. This CDR3 spans 18 amino acids. V gave up 2 bases and J gave up 2 bases; unmatched junction bases: 12. The CDR3: CASSYEPPGGRVTDTQYF. For the CDR3, the DNA is TGTGCCAGCAGTTACGAACCCCCGGGGGGGCGGGTCACAGATACGCAGTATTTT.

CDR3: CASSPDREVTDTQYF. CDR3 coding DNA: TGTGCCAGCTCCCCCGACAGAGAAGTCACAGATACGCAGTATTTT. This chain uses TRBV18 with TRBJ2-3; maybe TRBD1 (5 bases). Germline loops: CDR1 KGHSH, CDR2 LQKENI. The CDR3 spans 15 residues. V was cut by 6 bases and J by 2 bases, with 15 bases left in between.

V and J are TRBV27 and TRBJ1-6; 9 bases fit TRBD1. The CDR3 runs 18 residues. The germline CDR1 and CDR2 sequences are MNHEY and SMNVEV (reference sequence). Trimming removed 3 bases from V and 9 bases from J; junction bases left unmatched: 15. CDR3 nucleotides: TGTGCCAGCAGTTTTAGGGGCACGACAGGGGGAGTTGGTTCACCCCTCCACTTT. Translating it yields CASSFRGTTGGVGSPLHF.

This chain links TRBV7-2 with TRBJ1-2, with a weak D call TRBD1 (5 bases). Germline V CDR1 and CDR2: SGHTA, FQGNSA. The CDR3 totals 14 residues. Trimming took 1 base from V and 7 from J, leaving 13 bases between them. CDR3 residues: CASSLGSGGRGYTF. DNA for the CDR3: TGTGCCAGCAGCTTAGGTTCCGGGGGACGTGGCTACACCTTC.

V usage is TRBV21-1 and J usage is TRBJ1-1. TRBV21-1 is recorded as a pseudogene. The CDR3 covers 16 residues. CDR3 residues: CASSKRRAGWTTEAFF. For the CDR3, the DNA is TGTGCCAGCAGCAAAAGGAGGGCCGGGTGGACCACTGAAGCTTTCTTT.

The CDR3 region has the DNA TGTGCCACCAGTGATCCTAACAAAGCGGGGGAGCTGTTTTTT. As protein: CATSDPNKAGELFF. The rearrangement uses TRBV24-1 and TRBJ2-2, with D uncertain. With 3 bases removed from V and 8 bases from J, the gap between germline ends came to 12 bases. In germline, CDR1 is KGHDR, CDR2 SFDVKD. This CDR3 has 14 amino acids.

The gene calls are TRBV19 and TRBJ1-5, with D perhaps matching TRBD1 (6 bases). The CDR3 has 15 amino acids. With 3 bases removed from V and 1 base from J, the gap between germline ends came to 10 bases. Per germline, CDR1 LNHDA and CDR2 SQIVND (reference sequence). CDR3 residues: CASSISQGSNQPQHF. Here the CDR3 DNA reads TGTGCCAGTAGTATCAGTCAGGGGAGCAATCAGCCCCAGCATTTT.

The V gene is TRBV30, the J gene TRBJ1-2; 10 bases match TRBD1. The ends lost 6 bases at V and 9 bases at J; junction bases unmatched: 7. This CDR3 region has 12 residues. Germline V gene data show CDR1 as GTSNPN and CDR2 as SVGIG (reference sequence). For the CDR3, the DNA is TGTGCCTGCCATCCGGGACAGGGGAGCTACACCTTC. This codes for CACHPGQGSYTF.

The sample holds one count of this clone. This chain uses TRBV27 with TRBJ2-7; 9 bases are a match to TRBD2. In germline, CDR1 is MNHEY, CDR2 SMNVEV (reference sequence). The V segment lost 2 bases and the J segment 2 bases; nucleotides outside the gene matches: 4. The CDR3 totals 15 residues. CDR3 nucleotides: TGTGCCAGCAGTTTAGCTACTAGCGGGCCCTACGAGCAGTACTTC. Its translation is CASSLATSGPYEQYF.